The table lists the clone carrying this TCR beta chain with many counts. What it binds is unknown. These data come from a study of T cells in Graves' hyperthyroidism and ophthalmopathy. Study findings and constraints: Also found in blood were most expanded thyroid clonotypes above 0.001.

Amplified TCR beta CDR3 regions came from RNA transcripts. The HTBI set primed first-round TCR CDR3 RT-PCR. MiXCR was run by TCRdb on the multiplex PCR reads, yielding one entry per CDR3 protein. The sample contains under 500,000 distinct CDR3 sequences, more than 13% of which appear only once. The CDR3 loop spans 13 amino acids. V trimming: 5 bases; J trimming: 10 bases; junction bases outside the gene matches: 8. CDR1 SGHNT and CDR2 YENEEA come from the germline V gene. The TCR was taken from a man aged 50-60 years with Graves' ophthalmopathy. The rearrangement joins TRBV11-3 to TRBJ2-1, with 7 bases matching TRBD2. Input material: blood. The CDR3 loop is CASSPTSAVEQFF. DNA for the CDR3: TGTGCCAGCAGCCCAACTAGCGCGGTCGAGCAGTTCTTC.